This T cell receptor beta chain was captured by sequencing in a study of T cell repertoires in cytomegalovirus infection. General observations from the study: HLA-C-restricted CMV clonotypes gave the most frequent clonotype in two of eight donors.

For this clonotype: No antigen is known for it.

This CDR3 region has 14 residues. The ends were cut back, 4 bases at V and 5 bases at J, with 14 bases in the middle. Per germline, CDR1 MNHEY and CDR2 SMNVEV (reference sequence). MiXCR, run by TCRdb on the reads, gives a single entry per CDR3 protein. The sample has 110,000 or so distinct CDR3 sequences; roughly 30% are singletons. The specimen was CD8+ T cells from cultured PBMCs, collected from culture after CMV antigen stimulation. The clonotype comes from a human donor in good health (CMV status not recorded). Some clones in this sample may be carry-over from other donors' samples. The chain links TRBV27 to TRBJ2-5; D is perhaps TRBD1 (6 bases). The CDR3 DNA reads TGTGCCAGCAGTTCAGTGGACAGTTTGGAGACCCAGTACTTC. It is translated as CASSSVDSLETQYF.